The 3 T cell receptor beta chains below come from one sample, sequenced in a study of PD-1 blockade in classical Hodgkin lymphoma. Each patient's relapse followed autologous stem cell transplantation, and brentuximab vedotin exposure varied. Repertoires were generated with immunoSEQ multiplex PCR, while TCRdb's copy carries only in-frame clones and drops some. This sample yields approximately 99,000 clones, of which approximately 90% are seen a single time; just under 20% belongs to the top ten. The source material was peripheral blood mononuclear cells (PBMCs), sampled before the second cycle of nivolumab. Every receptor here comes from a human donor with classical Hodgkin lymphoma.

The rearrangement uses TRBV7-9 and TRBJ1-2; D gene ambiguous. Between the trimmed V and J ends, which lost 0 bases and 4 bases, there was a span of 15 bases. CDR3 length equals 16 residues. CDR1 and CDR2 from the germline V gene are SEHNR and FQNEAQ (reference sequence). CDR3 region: CASSLAGGRKSYGYTF. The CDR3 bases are TGTGCCAGCAGCTTAGCCGGCGGACGTAAAAGCTATGGCTACACCTTC. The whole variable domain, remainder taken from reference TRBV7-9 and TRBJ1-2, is DTGVSQNPRHKITKRGQNVTFRCDPISEHNRLYWYRQTLGQGPEFLTYFQNEAQLEKSRLLSDRFSAERPKGSFSTLEIQRTEQGDSAMYLCASSLAGGRKSYGYTFGSGTRLTVV.

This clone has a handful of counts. The CDR3 loop reads CASSQEIGSSAGNTIYF. CDR3 nucleotide sequence: TGTGCCAGCAGCCAAGAAATCGGCAGCTCGGCTGGAAACACCATATATTTT. The chain combines TRBV14 with TRBJ1-3, with D unresolved. Trimming took 0 bases from V and 2 from J, leaving 14 bases between them. CDR1 SGHDN and CDR2 FVKESK come from the germline V gene. There are 17 residues in the CDR3.

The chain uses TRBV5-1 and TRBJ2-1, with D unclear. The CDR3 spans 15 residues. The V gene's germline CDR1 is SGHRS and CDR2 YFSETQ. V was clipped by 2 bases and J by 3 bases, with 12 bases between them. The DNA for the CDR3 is TGCGCCAGCAGCTTCGTGGCTTCCGGCTACAATGAGCAGTTCTTC. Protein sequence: CASSFVASGYNEQFF.